This T cell receptor beta chain was sequenced during a study of shared clonotypes between healthy human individuals. The method was immunoSEQ multiplex PCR; TCRdb's version includes in-frame clones alone and lacks a portion of them. The profile shows 1.6 million or so clones, around 97% of them singletons. Findings and limits, study-wide: The study generally estimated greater richness for naive than memory subsets. Naive CD4 clonotypes overlapped across a few donors at approximately 5.3%.

Remarks on this clone: What it binds is not known.

Germline CDR1 SQVTM, CDR2 ANQGSEA. V lost 6 bases to trimming and J lost 1 base, with 12 bases between them. The CDR3 length is 13 residues. The chain joins TRBV29-1 to TRBJ1-1, with D possibly being TRBD1 (5 bases). This sequence was found in a man in his thirties or forties in good health. The source material was naive CD4+ T cells sorted from blood. The subset is: CD45RA+ positively selected. CDR3 protein: CSVDMGTNTEAFF. The CDR3 DNA reads as TGCAGCGTGGACATGGGAACGAACACTGAAGCTTTCTTT.